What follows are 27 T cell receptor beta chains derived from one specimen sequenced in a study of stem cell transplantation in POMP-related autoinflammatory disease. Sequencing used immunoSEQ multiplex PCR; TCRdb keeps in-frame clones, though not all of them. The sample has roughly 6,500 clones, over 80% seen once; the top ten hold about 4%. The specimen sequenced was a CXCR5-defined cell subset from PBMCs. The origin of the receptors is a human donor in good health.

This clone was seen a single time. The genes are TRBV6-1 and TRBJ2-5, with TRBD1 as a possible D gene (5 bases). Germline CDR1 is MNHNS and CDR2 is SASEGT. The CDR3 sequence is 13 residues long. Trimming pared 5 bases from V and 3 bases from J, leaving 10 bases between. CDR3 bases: TGTGCCAGCAGTAAGACAGTAGAAGAGACCCAGTACTTC. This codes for CASSKTVEETQYF.

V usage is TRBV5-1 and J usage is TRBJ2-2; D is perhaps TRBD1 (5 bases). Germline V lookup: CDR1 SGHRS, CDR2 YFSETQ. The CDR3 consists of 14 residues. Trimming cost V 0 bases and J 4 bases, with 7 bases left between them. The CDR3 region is CASSLGQTTGELFF. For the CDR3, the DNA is TGCGCCAGCAGCTTGGGACAGACCACCGGGGAGCTGTTTTTT.

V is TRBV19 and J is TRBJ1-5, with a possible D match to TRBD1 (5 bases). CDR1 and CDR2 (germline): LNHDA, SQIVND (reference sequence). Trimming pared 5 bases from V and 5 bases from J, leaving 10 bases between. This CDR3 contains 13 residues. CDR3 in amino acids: CASSAQTDQPQHF. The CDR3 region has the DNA TGTGCCAGTAGTGCTCAGACAGATCAGCCCCAGCATTTT.

CDR3 in amino acids: CASSQASLAQYF. The DNA for the CDR3 is TGTGCCAGCAGCCAAGCCTCGTTGGCCCAGTACTTC. This chain links TRBV14 with TRBJ2-5; D gene ambiguous. CDR1 SGHDN and CDR2 FVKESK come from the germline V gene. V was pared by 1 base and J by 9 bases, with 9 bases between. The CDR3 spans 12 residues.

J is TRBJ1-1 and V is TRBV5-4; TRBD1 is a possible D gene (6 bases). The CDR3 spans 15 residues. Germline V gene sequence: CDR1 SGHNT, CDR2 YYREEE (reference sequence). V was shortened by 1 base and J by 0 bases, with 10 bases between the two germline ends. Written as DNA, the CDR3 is TGTGCCAGCAGCTTGTTCGGACAGATGAACACTGAAGCTTTCTTT. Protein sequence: CASSLFGQMNTEAFF.

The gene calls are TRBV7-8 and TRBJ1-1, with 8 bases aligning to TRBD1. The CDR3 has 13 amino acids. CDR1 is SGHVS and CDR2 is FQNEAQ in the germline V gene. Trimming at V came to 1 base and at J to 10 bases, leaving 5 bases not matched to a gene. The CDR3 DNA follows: TGTGCCAGCAGCTTAGAGGACAGGGTGGGAGCTTTCTTT. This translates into CASSLEDRVGAFF.

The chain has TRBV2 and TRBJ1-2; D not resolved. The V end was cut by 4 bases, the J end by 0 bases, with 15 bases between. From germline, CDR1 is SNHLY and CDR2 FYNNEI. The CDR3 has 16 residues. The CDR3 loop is CASSVEAPTANYGYTF. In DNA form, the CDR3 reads TGTGCCAGCAGTGTCGAAGCACCTACGGCTAACTATGGCTACACCTTC.

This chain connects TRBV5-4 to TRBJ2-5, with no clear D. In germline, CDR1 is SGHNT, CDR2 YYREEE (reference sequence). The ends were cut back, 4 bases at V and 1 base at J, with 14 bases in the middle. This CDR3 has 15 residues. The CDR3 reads CASSTRLSSQETQYF. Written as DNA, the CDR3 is TGTGCCAGCAGCACGAGACTTAGCTCCCAAGAGACCCAGTACTTC.

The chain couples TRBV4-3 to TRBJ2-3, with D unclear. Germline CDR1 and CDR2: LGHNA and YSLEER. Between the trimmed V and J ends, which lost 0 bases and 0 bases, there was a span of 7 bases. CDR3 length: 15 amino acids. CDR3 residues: CASSQDIPSTDTQYF. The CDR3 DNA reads TGCGCCAGCAGCCAAGATATCCCCAGCACAGATACGCAGTATTTT.

Written as DNA, the CDR3 is TGTGCCAGCAGTGGATACGGGACAGCTAATGAAAAACTGTTTTTT. Translating gives CASSGYGTANEKLFF. J is TRBJ1-4 and V is TRBV6-6, with 7 bases matching TRBD1. Trimming took 5 bases from V and 3 from J; bases not matched to a gene: 6. CDR3 length: 15 amino acids. Germline lookup yields CDR1 MNHNY and CDR2 SVGAGI (reference sequence).

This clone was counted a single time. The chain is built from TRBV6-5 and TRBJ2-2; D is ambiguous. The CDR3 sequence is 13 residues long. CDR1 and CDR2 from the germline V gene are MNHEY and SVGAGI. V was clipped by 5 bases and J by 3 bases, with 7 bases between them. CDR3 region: CASSSAYTGELFF. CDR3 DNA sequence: TGTGCCAGCAGTAGCGCGTACACCGGGGAGCTGTTTTTT.

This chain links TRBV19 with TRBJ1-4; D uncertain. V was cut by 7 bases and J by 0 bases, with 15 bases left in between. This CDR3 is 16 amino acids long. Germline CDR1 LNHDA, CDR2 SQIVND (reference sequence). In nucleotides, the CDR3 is TGTGCCAGTATTCCTGGATGGGCCGCAACTAATGAAAAACTGTTTTTT. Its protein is CASIPGWAATNEKLFF.

The CDR3 here is CASSHRGGGTDQPQHF. In nucleotides, the CDR3 is TGTGCCAGCAGCCACCGTGGAGGGGGAACGGACCAGCCCCAGCATTTT. J is TRBJ1-5 and V is TRBV5-6, with D possibly being TRBD1 (6 bases). The CDR3 totals 16 residues. V lost 4 bases and J lost 7, with 21 bases in between. Germline loops: CDR1 SGHDT, CDR2 YYEEEE.

CDR3 sequence: CASSPGLAGGITDTQYF. The CDR3 DNA reads TGCGCCAGCAGCCCCGGACTAGCGGGGGGGATCACAGATACGCAGTATTTT. This chain uses TRBV5-1 with TRBJ2-3, with 15 bases identical to TRBD2. This CDR3 comprises 17 residues. Germline lookup yields CDR1 SGHRS and CDR2 YFSETQ. V shed 4 bases and J 2 bases; nucleotides not matched to a gene: 5.

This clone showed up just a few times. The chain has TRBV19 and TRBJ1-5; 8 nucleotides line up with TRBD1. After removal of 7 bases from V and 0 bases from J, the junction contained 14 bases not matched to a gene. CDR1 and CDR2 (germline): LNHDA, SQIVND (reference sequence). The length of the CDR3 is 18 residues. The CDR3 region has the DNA TGTGCCAGTAAGCCGGGACAGGTAATCCACGTTAGCAATCAGCCCCAGCATTTT. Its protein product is CASKPGQVIHVSNQPQHF.

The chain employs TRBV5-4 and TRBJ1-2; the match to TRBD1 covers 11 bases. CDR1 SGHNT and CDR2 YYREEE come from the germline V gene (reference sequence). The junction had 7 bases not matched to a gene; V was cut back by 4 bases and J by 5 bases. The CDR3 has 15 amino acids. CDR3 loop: CASSQEGTGGYGYTF. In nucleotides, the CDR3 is TGTGCCAGCAGCCAAGAGGGGACAGGGGGTTATGGCTACACCTTC.

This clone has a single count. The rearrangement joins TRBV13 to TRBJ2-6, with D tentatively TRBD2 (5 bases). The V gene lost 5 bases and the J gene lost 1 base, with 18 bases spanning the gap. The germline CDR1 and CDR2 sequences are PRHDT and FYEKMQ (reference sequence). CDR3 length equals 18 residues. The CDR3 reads CASSIRRGSGSGANVLTF. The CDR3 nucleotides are TGTGCCAGCAGCATAAGACGGGGATCCGGGTCTGGGGCCAACGTCCTGACTTTC. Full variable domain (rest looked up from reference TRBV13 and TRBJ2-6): AAGVIQSPRHLIKEKRETATLKCYPIPRHDTVYWYQQGPGQDPQFLISFYEKMQSDKGSIPDRFSAQQFSDYHSELNMSSLELGDSALYFCASSIRRGSGSGANVLTFGAGSRLTVL.

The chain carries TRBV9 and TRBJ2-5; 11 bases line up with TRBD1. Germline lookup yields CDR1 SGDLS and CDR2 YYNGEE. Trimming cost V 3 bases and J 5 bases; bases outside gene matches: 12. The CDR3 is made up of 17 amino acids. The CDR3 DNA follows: TGTGCCAGCAGCGAGGAGGACAGGGGGCGCGGAAGGGAGACCCAGTACTTC. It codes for CASSEEDRGRGRETQYF. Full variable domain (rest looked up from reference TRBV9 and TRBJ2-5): DSGVTQTPKHLITATGQRVTLRCSPRSGDLSVYWYQQSLDQGLQFLIQYYNGEERAKGNILERFSAQQFPDLHSELNLSSLELGDSALYFCASSEEDRGRGRETQYFGPGTRLLVL.

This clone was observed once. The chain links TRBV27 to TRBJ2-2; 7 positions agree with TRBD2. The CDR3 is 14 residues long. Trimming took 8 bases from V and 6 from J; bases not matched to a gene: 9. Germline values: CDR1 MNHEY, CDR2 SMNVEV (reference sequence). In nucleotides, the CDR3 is TGTGCCAGCGGCATGCCTGCGGGGGCCGGGGAGCTGTTTTTT. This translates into CASGMPAGAGELFF.

CDR3 in DNA: TGTGCCAGCACCATAAGTTCGGACTATGGCTACACCTTC. Residues: CASTISSDYGYTF. The rearrangement links TRBV6-5 to TRBJ1-2; unclear D gene. With 7 bases removed from V and 3 bases from J, the gap between germline ends came to 12 bases. CDR3 size: 13 residues. The germline CDR1 and CDR2 sequences are MNHEY and SVGAGI.

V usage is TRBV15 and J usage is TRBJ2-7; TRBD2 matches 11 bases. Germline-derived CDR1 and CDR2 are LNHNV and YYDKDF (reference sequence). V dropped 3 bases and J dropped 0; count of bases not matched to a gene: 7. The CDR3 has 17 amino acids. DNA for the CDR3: TGTGCCACCAGCAGGCCTAGCGGGGGGCAAAGCTCCTACGAGCAGTACTTC. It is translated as CATSRPSGGQSSYEQYF.

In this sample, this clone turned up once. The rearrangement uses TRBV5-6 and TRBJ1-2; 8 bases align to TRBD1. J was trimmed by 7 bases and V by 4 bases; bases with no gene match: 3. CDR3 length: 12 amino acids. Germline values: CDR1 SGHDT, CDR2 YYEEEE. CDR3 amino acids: CASSRTGPGYTF. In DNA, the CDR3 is TGTGCCAGCAGCCGGACAGGGCCTGGCTACACCTTC. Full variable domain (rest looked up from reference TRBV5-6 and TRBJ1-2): DAGVTQSPTHLIKTRGQQVTLRCSPKSGHDTVSWYQQALGQGPQFIFQYYEEEERQRGNFPDRFSGHQFPNYSSELNVNALLLGDSALYLCASSRTGPGYTFGSGTRLTVV.

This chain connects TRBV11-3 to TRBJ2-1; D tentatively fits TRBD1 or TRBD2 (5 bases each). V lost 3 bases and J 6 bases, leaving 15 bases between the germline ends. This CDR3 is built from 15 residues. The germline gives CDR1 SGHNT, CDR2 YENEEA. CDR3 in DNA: TGTGCCAGCAGCTTGGCGGGTGGGGGTAGCAATGAGCAGTTCTTC. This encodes CASSLAGGGSNEQFF.

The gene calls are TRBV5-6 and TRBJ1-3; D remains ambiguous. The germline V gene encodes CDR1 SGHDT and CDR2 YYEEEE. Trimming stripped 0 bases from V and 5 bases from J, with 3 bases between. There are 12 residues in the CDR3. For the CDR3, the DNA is TGTGCCAGCAGCTTGGGGCGAAACACCATATATTTT. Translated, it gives CASSLGRNTIYF.

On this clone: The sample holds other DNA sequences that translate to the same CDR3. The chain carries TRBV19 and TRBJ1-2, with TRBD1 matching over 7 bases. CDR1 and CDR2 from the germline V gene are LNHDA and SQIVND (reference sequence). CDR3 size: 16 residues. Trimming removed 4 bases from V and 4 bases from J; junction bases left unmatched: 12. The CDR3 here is CASSSLDRARGYGYTF. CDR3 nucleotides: TGTGCCAGTAGTAGCCTCGACAGGGCACGTGGCTATGGCTACACCTTC.

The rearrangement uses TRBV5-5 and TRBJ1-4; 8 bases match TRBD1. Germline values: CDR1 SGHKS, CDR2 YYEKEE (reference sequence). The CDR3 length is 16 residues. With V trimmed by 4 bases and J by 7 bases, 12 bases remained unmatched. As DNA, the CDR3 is TGTGCCAGCAGCCCGATTAACAGGGGGTTCGGTGAAAAACTGTTTTTT. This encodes CASSPINRGFGEKLFF. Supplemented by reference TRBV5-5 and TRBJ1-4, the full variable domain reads DAGVTQSPTHLIKTRGQQVTLRCSPISGHKSVSWYQQVLGQGPQFIFQYYEKEERGRGNFPDRFSARQFPNYSSELNVNALLLGDSALYLCASSPINRGFGEKLFFGSGTQLSVL.

Here the CDR3 DNA reads TGTGCCAGCAGCCTAGGAGCCAAAAACATTCAGTACTTC. Translated, it gives CASSLGAKNIQYF. The genes are TRBV7-3 and TRBJ2-4; D not resolved. The CDR3 spans 13 residues. Germline V gene sequence: CDR1 SGHTA, CDR2 FQGTGA. V dropped 5 bases and J dropped 0 bases, with 5 bases sitting between them.